This TCR beta chain was recovered during a study of T cell responses to AZD1222 COVID-19 vaccine. Overall study findings and caveats: At study baseline, merely about 6 AZD1222 recipients were seropositive. Repertoire collection took place solely once the T cell response had peaked. Donors were mostly white British, more females; clonal diversity possibly underestimated. Spike was spanned by vaccine-associated CD4 TCRs, which were dominant at 160-218 and 743-854.

Sequenced by immunoSEQ multiplex PCR; TCRdb stores in-frame clones only, minus some. Here the sample spans roughly 160,000 clones, 80% to 90% being singletons. Trimming cost V 7 bases and J 1 base, with 22 bases left between them. Germline V gives CDR1 SNHLY, CDR2 FYNNEI. This CDR3 region has 17 residues. On this clone: What it binds is unknown.

This clonotype was obtained from an adult in good health. The V call is TRBV2, the J call TRBJ1-1; D is perhaps TRBD1 (5 bases). The source material was peripheral blood, sampled on day 0 of AZD1222 vaccination. CDR3 loop: CASTRWGPGQTNTEAFF. The CDR3 nucleotides are TGTGCCAGCACCCGTTGGGGCCCGGGTCAAACGAACACTGAAGCTTTCTTT.